This T cell receptor (beta chain) was sequenced for a study of cytomegalovirus exposure and HLA in healthy donors. Across the whole study: Previous work identified some 120 million unique TCR beta sequences from around 200 million T cells.

About this clone itself: The target antigen is unknown.

After removal of 5 bases from V and 7 bases from J, the junction contained 6 bases not matched to a gene. The CDR3 loop spans 14 amino acids. CDR1 is SGHTA, CDR2 FQGTGA, per germline. Points from the study as a whole: In a later analysis, specific HLA alleles were associated with 15,000 or so TCR beta sequences at a 0.05 false discovery rate.

Primers for the PCR totalled 60 Vbeta and 13 Jbeta. The data were produced by immunoSEQ multiplex PCR, yet TCRdb's version contains in-frame clones alone and is incomplete. The sample contains over 130,000 clones, around 80% of which appear only once. This chain uses TRBV7-3 with TRBJ2-1; 9 nucleotides line up with TRBD1. The sequence was obtained from a man aged 45 to 65 in good health and CMV-seronegative. The source material was PBMCs. CDR3 in DNA: TGTGCCAGCAGCCAACAGGGGGCTGATAATGAGCAGTTCTTC. Translation gives CASSQQGADNEQFF.